Presented here are 22 T cell receptor beta chains from one specimen sequenced in a study of OX40 agonist ivuxolimab in advanced cancers. TCRdb keeps only in-frame clones here, not all; method: immunoSEQ multiplex PCR. Of approximately 58,000 clones listed, 82% are singletons. The material was CD4+ or CD8+ T cells sorted from blood, obtained in a trial of the OX40 agonist ivuxolimab. The source of these receptors is an adult with an advanced solid tumor such as melanoma, head and neck, liver or kidney cancer.

This clone was observed once. The rearrangement joins TRBV6-6 to TRBJ2-2, with TRBD2 matching over 7 bases. Germline loops: CDR1 MNHNY, CDR2 SVGAGI (reference sequence). V trimming: 5 bases; J trimming: 6 bases; junction bases outside the gene matches: 3. The CDR3 totals 13 residues. The CDR3 loop reads CASSTGLAGELFF. The CDR3 DNA sequence: TGTGCCAGCAGTACTGGACTAGCCGGGGAGCTGTTTTTT.

V is TRBV15 and J is TRBJ2-2; D remains ambiguous. The germline V and J ends were trimmed by 8 bases and 4 bases, with 14 bases remaining between them. The CDR3 runs 14 residues. Germline CDR1 and CDR2: LNHNV and YYDKDF (reference sequence). CDR3 nucleotide sequence: TGTGCCACCCGCCAGGATGTTGGCACCGGGGAGCTGTTTTTT. Amino acid sequence: CATRQDVGTGELFF.

The chain carries TRBV27 and TRBJ2-7, with 8 nucleotides matching TRBD1. With V trimmed by 2 bases and J by 6 bases, 6 bases remained unmatched. This CDR3 region has 14 residues. CDR1 MNHEY and CDR2 SMNVEV come from the germline V gene (reference sequence). For the CDR3, the DNA is TGTGCCAGCAGTTTAAGCAGGGGGCGATCCGAGCAGTACTTC. It yields the protein CASSLSRGRSEQYF.

This chain joins TRBV4-2 and TRBJ1-2; D remains unclear. V was clipped by 0 bases and J by 3 bases, with 11 bases between them. The germline V gene encodes CDR1 LGHNA and CDR2 YNFKEQ. The CDR3 has 15 residues. The CDR3 DNA reads as TGTGCCAGCAGCCAAGATCACGGAAACTACTATGGCTACACCTTC. This encodes CASSQDHGNYYGYTF.

The J gene is TRBJ2-6, the V gene TRBV7-9; maybe TRBD2 (6 bases). Germline CDR1 and CDR2: SEHNR and FQNEAQ (reference sequence). Trimming pared 4 bases from V and 2 bases from J, leaving 18 bases between. The CDR3 is 18 amino acids. The CDR3 DNA sequence: TGTGCCAGCAGCTCATTCGGCGGTGGAGGGCCTGGGGCCAACGTCCTGACTTTC. The encoded protein is CASSSFGGGGPGANVLTF.

The chain joins TRBV6-1 to TRBJ1-1; D not resolved. Trimming took 6 bases from V and 4 from J, leaving 18 bases between them. Germline values: CDR1 MNHNS, CDR2 SASEGT. CDR3 size: 15 residues. The chain's CDR3 is CASSTVGFGSTEAFF. DNA for the CDR3: TGTGCCAGCAGCACGGTGGGGTTCGGTAGCACTGAAGCTTTCTTT.

The rearrangement uses TRBV19 and TRBJ1-2, with 7 nucleotides matching TRBD1. The germline gives CDR1 LNHDA, CDR2 SQIVND (reference sequence). The ends lost 6 bases at V and 0 bases at J; junction bases unmatched: 4. The CDR3 has 14 residues. CDR3 loop: CASSIQGTNYGYTF. The CDR3 DNA follows: TGTGCCAGTAGCATACAGGGGACTAACTATGGCTACACCTTC.

J is TRBJ2-2 and V is TRBV7-3; D call uncertain. The CDR3 spans 14 residues. Germline values: CDR1 SGHTA, CDR2 FQGTGA. V lost 4 bases and J 0 bases, leaving 6 bases between the germline ends. The CDR3 DNA reads TGTGCCAGCAGCTATAACGCGAACACCGGGGAGCTGTTTTTT. The encoded protein is CASSYNANTGELFF.

This rearrangement joins TRBV19 to TRBJ1-2, with TRBD1 identical over 11 bases. Germline V gene lookup returns CDR1 LNHDA and CDR2 SQIVND (reference sequence). This CDR3 comprises 16 residues. With V trimmed by 6 bases and J by 6 bases, 12 bases remained unmatched. The CDR3 DNA reads TGTGCCAGTAGCAACCTGGGGGGGACAGGGGGTAATGGCTACACCTTC. Amino acid sequence: CASSNLGGTGGNGYTF.

The rearrangement uses TRBV6-1 and TRBJ1-1; a possible D gene is TRBD1 (6 bases). The CDR3 contains 12 residues. From germline, CDR1 is MNHNS and CDR2 SASEGT. Trimming cost V 6 bases and J 7 bases, with 12 bases left between them. The CDR3, as DNA: TGTGCCAGCAGGGGCCGACAGGTTGAAGCTTTCTTT. Residues: CASRGRQVEAFF.

V gene TRBV5-1 combines with J gene TRBJ1-2, with 7 bases matching TRBD1. The V gene's germline CDR1 is SGHRS and CDR2 YFSETQ. The V and J ends lost 4 bases and 8 bases, in that order; junction bases with no gene match: 11. The CDR3 has 14 amino acids. The CDR3, as DNA: TGCGCCAGCAGCGTCTTTGCAGGGGGAGAAGGCTACACCTTC. It encodes CASSVFAGGEGYTF.

The CDR3 protein is CASSVEEFGGDTQYF. Here the CDR3 DNA reads TGTGCCAGCAGCGTAGAGGAGTTCGGCGGAGATACGCAGTATTTT. The gene calls are TRBV9 and TRBJ2-3; D not resolved. V lost 0 bases and J 5 bases, leaving 13 bases between the germline ends. Germline loops: CDR1 SGDLS, CDR2 YYNGEE. The CDR3 sequence is 15 residues long.

The chain is built from TRBV5-1 and TRBJ1-4, with TRBD1 identical over 8 bases. The CDR3 is 15 amino acids. Per the germline V gene, CDR1 is SGHRS and CDR2 is YFSETQ. J lost 8 bases, V lost 0 bases, and 6 bases had no gene match. The CDR3 reads CASSLAGQAQEKLFF. The CDR3 DNA sequence: TGCGCCAGCAGCTTGGCGGGACAGGCTCAAGAAAAACTGTTTTTT.

This clone was seen a single time. The rearrangement joins TRBV6-6 to TRBJ2-6; D possibly corresponds to TRBD1 (6 bases). The germline gives CDR1 MNHNY, CDR2 SVGAGI (reference sequence). V shed 5 bases and J shed 2 bases, with 7 bases lying between them. The CDR3 is 14 amino acids. CDR3 in DNA: TGTGCCAGCAGTGACAGGCCTGGGGCCAACGTCCTGACTTTC. Its translation is CASSDRPGANVLTF.

The gene calls are TRBV7-8 and TRBJ2-2; D perhaps matches TRBD2 (6 bases). CDR3 size: 18 residues. Germline-derived CDR1 and CDR2 are SGHVS and FQNEAQ. Trimming took 4 bases from V and 0 from J, leaving 18 bases between them. CDR3 sequence: CASSSSGHVTSNTGELFF. The DNA of the CDR3 is TGTGCCAGCAGCTCCAGCGGGCACGTAACCTCGAACACCGGGGAGCTGTTTTTT.

The rearrangement joins TRBV18 to TRBJ2-5; possibly TRBD1 for D (5 bases). CDR1 is KGHSH and CDR2 is LQKENI in the germline V gene. There are 14 residues in the CDR3. V was trimmed by 4 bases and J by 2 bases, leaving 11 bases between them. The CDR3 loop reads CASSLPTEQETQYF. The CDR3 nucleotides read TGTGCCAGCTCACTACCGACAGAACAAGAGACCCAGTACTTC.

V gene TRBV5-1 combines with J gene TRBJ2-3; 7 positions agree with TRBD2. J was trimmed by 3 bases and V by 4 bases; bases with no gene match: 11. Germline V gene lookup returns CDR1 SGHRS and CDR2 YFSETQ. The CDR3 spans 16 residues. The CDR3 bases are TGCGCCAGCAGCCTCGACGGACTAGAAGGAACAGATACGCAGTATTTT. Residues: CASSLDGLEGTDTQYF.

This clone was observed a single time. The rearrangement joins TRBV11-3 to TRBJ2-7; D tentatively reads TRBD1 or TRBD2 (5 bases each). Trimming removed 4 bases at V and 6 bases at J, with 16 bases between. CDR1 is SGHNT and CDR2 is YENEEA in the germline V gene. The CDR3 has 14 amino acids. CDR3 protein: CASSSRSGDGEQYF. The DNA of the CDR3 is TGTGCCAGCAGCTCTCGATCCGGGGACGGCGAGCAGTACTTC.

The chain is built from TRBV18 and TRBJ2-7; maybe TRBD2 (6 bases). The CDR3 runs 14 residues. CDR1 and CDR2 from the germline V gene are KGHSH and LQKENI. V was trimmed by 3 bases and J by 0 bases, leaving 9 bases between them. The CDR3 protein is CASSPSAGSYEQYF. Written as DNA, the CDR3 is TGTGCCAGCTCACCGTCAGCGGGCTCCTACGAGCAGTACTTC.

The V call is TRBV7-8, the J call TRBJ1-2; D gene unclear. CDR3 length: 13 amino acids. The germline V gene encodes CDR1 SGHVS and CDR2 FQNEAQ. Trimming pared 1 base from V and 8 bases from J, leaving 11 bases between. CDR3 amino acids: CASSLGPGWGYTF. The CDR3 nucleotides read TGTGCCAGCAGCTTAGGCCCCGGATGGGGCTACACCTTC.

The V call is TRBV11-3, the J call TRBJ2-3; possible D gene TRBD2, 5 bases. The CDR3 length is 17 residues. V lost 2 bases and J lost 1, with 16 bases in between. Per the germline V gene, CDR1 is SGHNT and CDR2 is YENEEA. The CDR3 DNA is TGTGCCAGCAGCTTACTGGGGAGCACCACAGGCACAGATACGCAGTATTTT. It translates to CASSLLGSTTGTDTQYF.

This chain uses TRBV27 with TRBJ2-7, with D tentatively TRBD1 (6 bases). The V gene lost 3 bases and the J gene lost 6 bases, with 12 bases spanning the gap. Germline lookup yields CDR1 MNHEY and CDR2 SMNVEV (reference sequence). CDR3 length equals 13 residues. CDR3 bases: TGTGCCAGCAGTTTGGCAGGGGTCGGCGAGCAGTACTTC. Protein: CASSLAGVGEQYF.